This note documents a single T cell receptor (beta chain) sequence. In TCRdb, the reads were re-called with MiXCR into one record per CDR3 protein. The table includes about 740,000 distinct CDR3 sequences, approximately 34% detected once. This entry comes from a study of T cell repertoires in cytomegalovirus infection. From germline, CDR1 is ENHRY and CDR2 SYGVKD. Trimming stripped 1 base from V and 4 bases from J, with 11 bases between. The CDR3 totals 15 residues. Sequencing was carried out using PBMCs. The source is a human donor in good health (CMV status not recorded). Some clones in this sample may be carry-over from other donors' samples. The gene calls are TRBV10-3 and TRBJ2-1, with a weak D call TRBD1 (6 bases). As DNA, the CDR3 is TGTGCCATCAGTGAGTTAGGACAGTTATACAATGAGCAGTTCTTC. As protein: CAISELGQLYNEQFF.